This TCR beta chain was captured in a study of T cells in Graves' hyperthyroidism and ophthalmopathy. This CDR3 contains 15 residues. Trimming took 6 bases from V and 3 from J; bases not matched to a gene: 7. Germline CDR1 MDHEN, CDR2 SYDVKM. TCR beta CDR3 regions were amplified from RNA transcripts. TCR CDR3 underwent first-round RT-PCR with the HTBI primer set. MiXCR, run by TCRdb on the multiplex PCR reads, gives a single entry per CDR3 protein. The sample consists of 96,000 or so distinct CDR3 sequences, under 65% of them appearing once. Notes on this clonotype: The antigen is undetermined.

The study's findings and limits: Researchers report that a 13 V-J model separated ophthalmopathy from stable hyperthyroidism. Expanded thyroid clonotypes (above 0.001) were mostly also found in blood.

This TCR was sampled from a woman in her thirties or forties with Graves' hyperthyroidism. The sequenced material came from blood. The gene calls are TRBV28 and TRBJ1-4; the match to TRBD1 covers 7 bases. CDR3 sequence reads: CASRLGQVPNEKLFF. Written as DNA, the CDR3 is TGTGCCAGCAGGCTAGGACAGGTTCCTAATGAAAAACTGTTTTTT.